The clone carrying this T cell receptor beta chain was counted a few times. Its cognate antigen is unknown. This beta chain represents an off-target read in a library built for alpha chains; its size is of limited meaning. The record originates from a study of spatial heterogeneity in lung cancer. Notes on the study in general: Tumor T cell coverage was estimated at around 7% for alpha and more than 12% for beta chains. Higher tumor mutation counts went along with higher counts of expanded intratumoral alpha and beta TCRs.

One entry per CDR3 protein results from TCRdb running MiXCR on the 5' RACE reads. The table has more than 3,500 distinct CDR3 sequences, approximately 28% seen once. Sample time point: sample taken at primary tumor resection. The authors sequenced whole RNA from tumor, nontumor lung or frozen PBMC without sorting. V was trimmed by 3 bases and J by 7 bases, leaving 7 bases between them. The CDR3 covers 12 residues. Per germline, CDR1 MDHEN and CDR2 SYDVKM. This receptor was taken from a male donor with early-stage non-small cell lung cancer. The material was lung tumor tissue, obtained at surgery. The gene calls are TRBV28 and TRBJ1-5, with D hard to call. CDR3 residues: CASSLGKQPQHF. The CDR3, as DNA: TGTGCCAGCAGTTTGGGGAAACAGCCCCAGCATTTT.